A single sample is the source of the 3 T cell receptor beta chains below, sequenced in a study of a mutant IDH1 vaccine in newly diagnosed glioma. Clones were sequenced by immunoSEQ multiplex PCR, and TCRdb holds only the in-frame ones, with some missing. The table lists about 81,000 clones, approximately 85% of them singletons. Time point reported: week 23, last vaccination. What each vaccine dose contained was 300 ug of mutant IDH1 20-mer peptide, accompanied by topical imiquimod. Which antigens these TCRs recognize remains unknown. This specimen consisted of PBMCs, obtained from a glioma patient whose treatment included an IDH1 peptide vaccine. Receptor source: a man under 40 with glioma. Some clones in this sample may be carry-over from other donors' samples.

A word on this clone: One junction end does not reproduce the germline sequence, and a read error may be involved. The rearrangement links TRBV4-2 to TRBJ2-3; 7 bases are shared with TRBD2. Germline V gene data show CDR1 as LGHNA and CDR2 as YNFKEQ. The CDR3 is 14 residues long. The CDR3 DNA reads as TGTGCCAGCAGCCAGGGGGGGACCACAAATACGCAGTATTTT. Its protein is CASSQGGTTNTQYF.

The chain combines TRBV11-2 with TRBJ2-7; TRBD1 is a possible D gene (5 bases). Trimming removed 5 bases from V and 7 bases from J, with 18 bases in between. In germline, CDR1 is SGHAT, CDR2 FQNNGV. The CDR3 has 14 residues. The CDR3 is CASSPGIGAREQYF. CDR3 sequence (DNA): TGTGCCAGCAGCCCAGGGATTGGGGCTCGTGAGCAGTACTTC.

The chain recombines TRBV5-1 with TRBJ2-5, with TRBD2 identical over 8 bases. Per the germline V gene, CDR1 is SGHRS and CDR2 is YFSETQ. This CDR3 has 15 amino acids. V was clipped by 4 bases and J by 1 base; unmatched bases: 6. CDR3 sequence: CASSISTSGQETQYF. CDR3 nucleotide sequence: TGCGCCAGCAGCATATCCACTAGCGGCCAAGAGACCCAGTACTTC.